The present T cell receptor (beta chain) was sequenced within a study of memory CD4+ T cells and cytomegalovirus serostatus. The CDR3 has 16 residues. Trimming shortened V by 0 bases and J by 6 bases, and 16 bases separated the two germline ends. CDR1 is MGHRA and CDR2 is YSYEKL in the germline V gene. Single viable CD3+CD4+CD8-CD45RO+ cells were sorted as the memory CD4+ T cells. The protocol was immunoSEQ multiplex PCR, while the TCRdb copy is restricted to in-frame clones and leaves out a portion. The sample lists approximately 47,000 clones; about 78% were seen once. Sequencing was done on a sample of memory CD4+ T cells from blood. The sequence came from an adult in good health and CMV-seronegative. V and J are TRBV4-1 and TRBJ2-3; tentative D call: TRBD1 (5 bases). CDR3 region: CASSQEGRTHFDTQYF. CDR3 sequence (DNA): TGCGCCAGCAGCCAAGAGGGGCGCACCCATTTTGATACGCAGTATTTT.